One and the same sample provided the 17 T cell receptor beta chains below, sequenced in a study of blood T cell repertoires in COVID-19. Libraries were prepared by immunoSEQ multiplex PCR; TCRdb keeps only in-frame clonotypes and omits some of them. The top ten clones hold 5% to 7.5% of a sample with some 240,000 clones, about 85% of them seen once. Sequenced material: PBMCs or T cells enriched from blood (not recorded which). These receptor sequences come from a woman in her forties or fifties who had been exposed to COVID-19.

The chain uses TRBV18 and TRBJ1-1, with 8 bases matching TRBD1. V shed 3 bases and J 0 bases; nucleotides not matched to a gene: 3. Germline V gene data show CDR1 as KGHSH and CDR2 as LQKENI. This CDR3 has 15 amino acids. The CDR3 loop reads CASSPADRVNTEAFF. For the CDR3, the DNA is TGTGCCAGCTCACCGGCGGACAGGGTGAACACTGAAGCTTTCTTT.

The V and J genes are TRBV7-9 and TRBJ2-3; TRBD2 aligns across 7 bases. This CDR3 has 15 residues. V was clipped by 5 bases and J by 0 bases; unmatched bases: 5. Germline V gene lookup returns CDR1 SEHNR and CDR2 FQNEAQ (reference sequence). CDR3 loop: CASSVGLGSTDTQYF. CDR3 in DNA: TGTGCCAGCAGCGTTGGACTAGGTAGCACAGATACGCAGTATTTT. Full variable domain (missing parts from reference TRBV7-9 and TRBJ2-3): DTGVSQNPRHKITKRGQNVTFRCDPISEHNRLYWYRQTLGQGPEFLTYFQNEAQLEKSRLLSDRFSAERPKGSFSTLEIQRTEQGDSAMYLCASSVGLGSTDTQYFGPGTRLTVL.

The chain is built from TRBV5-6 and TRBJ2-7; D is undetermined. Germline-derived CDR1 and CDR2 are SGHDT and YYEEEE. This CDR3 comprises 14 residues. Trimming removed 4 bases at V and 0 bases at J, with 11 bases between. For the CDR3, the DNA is TGTGCCAGCAGCGTGGGAAAAGCCTCCTACGAGCAGTACTTC. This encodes CASSVGKASYEQYF.

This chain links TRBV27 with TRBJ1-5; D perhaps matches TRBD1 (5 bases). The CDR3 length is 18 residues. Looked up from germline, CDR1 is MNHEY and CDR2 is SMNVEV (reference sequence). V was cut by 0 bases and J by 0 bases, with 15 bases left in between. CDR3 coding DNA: TGTGCCAGCAGTTTATCGGCACCCAGGGTCAATAGCAATCAGCCCCAGCATTTT. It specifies CASSLSAPRVNSNQPQHF.

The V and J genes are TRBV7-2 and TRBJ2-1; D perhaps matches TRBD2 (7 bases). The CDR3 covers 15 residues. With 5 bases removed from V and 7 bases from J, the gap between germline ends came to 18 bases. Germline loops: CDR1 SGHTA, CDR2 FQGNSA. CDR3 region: CASSRGGGLRNEQFF. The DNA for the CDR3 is TGTGCCAGCAGCCGTGGGGGGGGCCTCCGTAATGAGCAGTTCTTC.

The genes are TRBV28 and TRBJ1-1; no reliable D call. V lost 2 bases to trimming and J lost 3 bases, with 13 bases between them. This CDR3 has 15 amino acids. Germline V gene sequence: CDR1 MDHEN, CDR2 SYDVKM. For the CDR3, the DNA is TGTGCCAGCAGTTTACTAACGGTCCTGGACACTGAAGCTTTCTTT. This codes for CASSLLTVLDTEAFF.

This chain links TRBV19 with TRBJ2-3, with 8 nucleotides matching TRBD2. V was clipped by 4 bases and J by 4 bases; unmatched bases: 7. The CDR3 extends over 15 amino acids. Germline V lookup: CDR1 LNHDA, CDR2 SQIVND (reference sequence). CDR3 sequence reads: CASSTGTSSADTQYF. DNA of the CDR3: TGTGCCAGTAGTACCGGGACTAGTAGTGCAGATACGCAGTATTTT.

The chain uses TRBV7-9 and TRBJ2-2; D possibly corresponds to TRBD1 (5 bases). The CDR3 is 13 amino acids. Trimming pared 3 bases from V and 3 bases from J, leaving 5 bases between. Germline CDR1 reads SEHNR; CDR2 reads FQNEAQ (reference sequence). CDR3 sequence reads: CASSFRDTGELFF. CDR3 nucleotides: TGTGCCAGCAGCTTCAGGGACACCGGGGAGCTGTTTTTT.

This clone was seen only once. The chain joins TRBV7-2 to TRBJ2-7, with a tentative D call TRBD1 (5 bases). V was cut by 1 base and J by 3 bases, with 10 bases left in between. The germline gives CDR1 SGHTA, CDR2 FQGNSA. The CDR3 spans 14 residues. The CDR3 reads CASSLVQGGYEQYF. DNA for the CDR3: TGTGCCAGCAGCTTAGTTCAGGGCGGCTACGAGCAGTACTTC.

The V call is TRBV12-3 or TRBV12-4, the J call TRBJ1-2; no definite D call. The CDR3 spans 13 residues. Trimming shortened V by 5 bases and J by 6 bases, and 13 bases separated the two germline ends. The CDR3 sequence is CASSVTPANGYTF. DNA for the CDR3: TGTGCCAGCAGTGTGACACCTGCCAATGGCTACACCTTC.

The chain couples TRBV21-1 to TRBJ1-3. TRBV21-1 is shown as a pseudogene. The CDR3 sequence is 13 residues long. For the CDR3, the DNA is TGTGCCAGCAGCCTACCCCCAGGAAACACCATATATTTT. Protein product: CASSLPPGNTIYF.

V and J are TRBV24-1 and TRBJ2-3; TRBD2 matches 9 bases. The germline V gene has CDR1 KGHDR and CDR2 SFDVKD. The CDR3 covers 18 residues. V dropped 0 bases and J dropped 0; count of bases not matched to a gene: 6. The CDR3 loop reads CATSDLQASGASTDTQYF. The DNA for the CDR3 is TGTGCCACCAGTGATTTGCAGGCTAGCGGGGCCAGCACAGATACGCAGTATTTT.

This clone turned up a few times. CDR3 sequence reads: CAISESTGKSPLHF. Here the CDR3 DNA reads TGTGCCATCAGTGAGTCGACAGGGAAATCACCCCTCCACTTT. J is TRBJ1-6 and V is TRBV10-3; 7 bases are a match to TRBD1. This CDR3 has 14 residues. Germline assignment: CDR1 ENHRY and CDR2 SYGVKD. After removal of 0 bases from V and 10 bases from J, the junction contained 3 bases not matched to a gene.

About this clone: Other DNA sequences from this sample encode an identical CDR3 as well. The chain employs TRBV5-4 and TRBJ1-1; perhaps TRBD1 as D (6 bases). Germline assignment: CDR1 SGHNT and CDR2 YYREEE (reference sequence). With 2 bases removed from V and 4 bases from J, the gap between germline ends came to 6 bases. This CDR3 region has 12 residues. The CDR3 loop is CASSLQGTEAFF. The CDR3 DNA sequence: TGTGCCAGCAGCTTACAGGGCACTGAAGCTTTCTTT.

CDR3 residues: CASSLEGRLRFQETQYF. Here the CDR3 DNA reads TGTGCCAGCAGCTTGGAGGGTCGACTACGATTCCAAGAGACCCAGTACTTC. The chain links TRBV5-8 to TRBJ2-5, with D possibly matching TRBD2 (5 bases). Trimming cost V 0 bases and J 1 base, with 16 bases left between them. The CDR3 covers 17 residues. Per the germline V gene, CDR1 is SGHTS and CDR2 is YDEGEE.

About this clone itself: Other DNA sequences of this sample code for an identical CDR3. CDR3 sequence reads: CASSPRGTEAFF. The CDR3 DNA sequence: TGTGCCAGCAGTCCTAGGGGAACCGAAGCTTTCTTT. The rearrangement links TRBV12-3 or TRBV12-4 to TRBJ1-1, with D tentatively TRBD1 (5 bases). The length of the CDR3 is 12 residues. Trimming shortened V by 5 bases and J by 8 bases, and 12 bases separated the two germline ends.

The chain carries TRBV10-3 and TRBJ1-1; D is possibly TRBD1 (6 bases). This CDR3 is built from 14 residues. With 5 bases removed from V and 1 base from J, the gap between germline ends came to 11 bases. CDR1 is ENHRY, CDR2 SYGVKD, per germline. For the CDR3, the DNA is TGTGCCATCAGTCATACGACAGGGAACACTGAAGCTTTCTTT. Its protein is CAISHTTGNTEAFF.